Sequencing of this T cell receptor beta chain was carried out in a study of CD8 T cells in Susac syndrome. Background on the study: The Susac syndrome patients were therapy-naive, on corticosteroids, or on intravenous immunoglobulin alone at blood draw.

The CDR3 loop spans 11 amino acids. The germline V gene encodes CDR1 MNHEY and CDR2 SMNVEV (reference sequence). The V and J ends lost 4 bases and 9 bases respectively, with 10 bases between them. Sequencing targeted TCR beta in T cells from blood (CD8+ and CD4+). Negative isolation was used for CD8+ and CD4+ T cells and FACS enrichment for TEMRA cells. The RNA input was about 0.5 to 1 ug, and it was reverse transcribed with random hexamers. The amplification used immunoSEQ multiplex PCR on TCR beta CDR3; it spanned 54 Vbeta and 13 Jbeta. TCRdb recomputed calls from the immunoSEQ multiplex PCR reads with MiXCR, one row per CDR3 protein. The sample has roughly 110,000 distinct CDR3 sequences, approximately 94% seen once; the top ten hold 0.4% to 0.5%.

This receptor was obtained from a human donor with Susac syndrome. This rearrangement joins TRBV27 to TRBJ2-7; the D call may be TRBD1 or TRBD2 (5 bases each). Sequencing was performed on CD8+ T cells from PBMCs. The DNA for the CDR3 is TGTGCCAGCAGTTCATCAGGGAGGCAGTACTTC. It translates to CASSSSGRQYF.